These T cell receptor beta chains were read from a single sample in a study of shared clonotypes between healthy human individuals. Assay: immunoSEQ multiplex PCR; the TCRdb copy retains only in-frame clones and omits some. The table records about 1 million clones, about 74% of them present only once. Specimen: memory CD4+ T cells sorted from blood. The source of these receptors is a young man in good health. CDR3s include the opening cysteine and the closing phenylalanine or tryptophan. Each record gives: J gene, D gene, V gene, clone size, CDR3 protein, CDR3 DNA. The D gene is left open where the match is weak. Only part of the rows carry a size: once, few, many, or a class if the clone is expanded.

TRBJ1-2,-,TRBV29-1,-,CSVVPGHPNYGYTF,TGCAGCGTTGTACCGGGACACCCTAACTATGGCTACACCTTC
TRBJ2-1,TRBD2,TRBV29-1,-,CSARLAGGHEQFF,TGCAGCGCCCGACTAGCGGGGGGGCATGAGCAGTTCTTC
TRBJ2-4,-,TRBV9,-,CASSGGTRGKNIQYF,TGTGCCAGCAGCGGGGGGACAAGAGGAAAAAACATTCAGTACTTC
TRBJ2-6,-,TRBV4-2,-,CASSQERGAGANVLTF,TGTGCCAGCAGCCAAGAAAGGGGAGCTGGGGCCAACGTCCTGACTTTC
TRBJ1-2,-,TRBV6-1,-,CASSLTLTDFYGYTF,TGTGCCAGCAGTCTTACCCTTACGGATTTCTATGGCTACACCTTC
TRBJ2-7,-,TRBV5-1,-,CASSLDSAYEQYF,TGCGCCAGCAGCTTAGACAGTGCCTACGAGCAGTACTTC
TRBJ1-6,-,TRBV14,-,CASSQGRDSPLHF,TGTGCCAGCAGCCAAGGACGAGATTCACCCCTCCACTTT
TRBJ2-5,-,TRBV7-2,-,CASSFGGMETQYF,TGTGCCAGCAGCTTTGGGGGGATGGAGACCCAGTACTTC
TRBJ1-2,-,TRBV10-3,-,CAISESTGFGYGYTF,TGTGCCATCAGTGAGTCAACAGGGTTTGGCTATGGCTACACCTTC
TRBJ2-2,-,TRBV4-3,-,CASSQGGQAITTGELFF,TGCGCCAGCAGCCAAGGGGGGCAGGCCATAACCACCGGGGAGCTGTTTTTT
TRBJ2-7,-,TRBV6-5,once,CASSYDYEQYF,TGTGCCAGCAGTTACGATTACGAGCAGTACTTC
TRBJ2-2,TRBD1,TRBV29-1,-,CSVGTGSHTGELFF,TGCAGCGTTGGGACAGGTTCACACACCGGGGAGCTGTTTTTT
TRBJ1-2,-,TRBV5-6,-,CASSLVDSDNYGYTF,TGTGCCAGCAGCTTGGTGGACTCAGACAACTATGGCTACACCTTC
TRBJ2-7,-,TRBV5-4,once,CASSLGGLGRTYEQYF,TGTGCCAGCAGCTTGGGAGGGTTAGGGAGAACCTACGAGCAGTACTTC
TRBJ2-1,-,TRBV10-1,many,CASSDYVLGDNEQFF,TGCGCCAGCAGTGATTATGTCCTGGGGGACAATGAGCAGTTCTTC
TRBJ2-7,-,TRBV19,-,CASSRGDLAAYEQYF,TGTGCCAGTAGTAGAGGGGACCTTGCCGCCTACGAGCAGTACTTC
TRBJ2-1,-,TRBV7-5,-,CARAVGGIYNEQFF,TGTGCCAGAGCGGTTGGGGGAATCTACAATGAGCAGTTCTTC
TRBJ2-5,TRBD1,TRBV9,-,CASSATGWPQETQYF,TGTGCCAGCAGCGCGACAGGGTGGCCCCAAGAGACCCAGTACTTC
TRBJ1-5,-,TRBV7-8,many,CASSPGGLSQPQHF,TGTGCCAGCAGCCCGGGTGGCCTAAGCCAGCCCCAGCATTTT
TRBJ2-1,TRBD1,TRBV10-3,-,CASGTDNEQFF,TGTGCCAGTGGGACAGACAATGAGCAGTTCTTC
TRBJ1-2,-,TRBV19,many,CASSPRGDYGYTF,TGTGCCAGTAGCCCCAGGGGAGACTATGGCTACACCTTC
TRBJ2-7,TRBD2,TRBV11-3,once,CASSPGGALGKEQYF,TGTGCCAGCAGCCCGGGGGGGGCCCTTGGAAAGGAGCAGTACTTC
TRBJ1-4,TRBD1,TRBV2,once,CASRRSLQGPREKLFF,TGTGCCAGCAGACGAAGCTTACAGGGGCCACGAGAAAAACTGTTTTTT
TRBJ2-7,TRBD2,TRBV13,-,CASSSSGNPPYEQYF,TGTGCCAGCAGCTCAAGCGGGAACCCGCCCTACGAGCAGTACTTC
TRBJ2-1,-,TRBV4-1,few,CASSQDGGQNSYNEQFF,TGCGCCAGCAGCCAAGATGGGGGACAAAACTCCTACAATGAGCAGTTCTTC
TRBJ1-5,-,TRBV30,-,CAWSTGNQPQHF,TGTGCCTGGAGTACAGGGAATCAGCCCCAGCATTTT
TRBJ2-5,TRBD1,TRBV7-7,-,CASSPGQLQETQYF,TGTGCTAGCAGCCCGGGACAGCTTCAAGAGACCCAGTACTTC
TRBJ2-5,-,TRBV5-1,-,CASSLAAQGGTQYF,TGCGCCAGCAGCTTGGCCGCACAGGGCGGGACCCAGTACTTC
TRBJ2-3,-,TRBV27,-,CASSQGRGDTQYF,TGTGCCAGCAGTCAGGGGCGGGGAGATACGCAGTATTTT
TRBJ2-3,TRBD1,TRBV7-8,many,CASSPKGQGITDTQYF,TGTGCCAGCAGCCCAAAGGGACAGGGAATTACAGATACGCAGTATTTT
TRBJ1-2,-,TRBV6-1,-,CASSENTGRVGGYTF,TGTGCCAGCAGTGAAAACACAGGAAGGGTCGGAGGCTACACCTTC
TRBJ2-5,-,TRBV6-1,once,CASKLHRDTAKTQYF,TGTGCCAGCAAGCTCCACCGGGACACCGCCAAGACCCAGTACTTC
TRBJ2-1,-,TRBV9,-,CASSARPGGAGYNEQFF,TGTGCCAGCAGCGCCCGCCCTGGGGGGGCGGGTTACAATGAGCAGTTCTTC
TRBJ1-2,-,TRBV2,-,CASSEEGLNYGYTF,TGTGCCAGCAGTGAGGAGGGGCTTAACTATGGCTACACCTTC
TRBJ1-2,TRBD1,TRBV7-8,-,CASSRTGPYGYTF,TGTGCCAGCAGTCGGACAGGCCCCTATGGCTACACCTTC
TRBJ2-1,-,TRBV2,-,CASTRDQRNEQFF,TGTGCCAGCACCAGAGACCAGAGGAATGAGCAGTTCTTC
TRBJ2-2,TRBD1,TRBV5-1,-,CASSLRDQGATNTGELFF,TGCGCCAGCAGCTTGCGGGATCAGGGGGCTACGAACACCGGGGAGCTGTTTTTT
TRBJ1-5,-,TRBV29-1,-,CSVEDGGPQHF,TGCAGCGTTGAAGATGGGGGGCCCCAGCATTTT
TRBJ2-7,-,TRBV14,few,CASSRQGATSYEQYF,TGTGCCAGCAGCCGGCAGGGCGCGACCTCCTACGAGCAGTACTTC
TRBJ2-3,-,TRBV6-5,-,CASSYSTGMNTQYF,TGTGCCAGCAGTTACTCCACGGGGATGAATACGCAGTATTTT